Each of the 4 T cell receptor beta chains below was sequenced from the same sample in a study of lymphopenia after photon versus proton radiotherapy. The method was immunoSEQ multiplex PCR; TCRdb's version includes in-frame clones alone and lacks a portion of them. The table shows about 30,000 clones, with around 94% occurring only once. The specimen comprised peripheral blood, sampled from a patient treated with photon-based radiotherapy. The receptors were gathered from a woman aged 45-60 years with cholangiocarcinoma.

V usage is TRBV5-1 and J usage is TRBJ1-2, with 8 nucleotides matching TRBD1. J lost 6 bases, V lost 3 bases, and 7 bases had no gene match. Germline-derived CDR1 and CDR2 are SGHRS and YFSETQ. The CDR3 contains 14 residues. This chain's CDR3 is CASSSGGTGDGYTF. The CDR3 DNA is TGCGCCAGCAGCTCAGGGGGCACGGGCGATGGCTACACCTTC.

The chain carries TRBV5-6 and TRBJ2-1; TRBD2 is a possible D gene (5 bases). The CDR3 spans 16 residues. In germline, CDR1 is SGHDT, CDR2 YYEEEE. The V end lost 4 bases, the J end lost 5 bases, and 19 bases lay between the germline ends. The CDR3 is CASSMHGDTPHNEQFF. DNA for the CDR3: TGTGCCAGCAGCATGCACGGGGATACTCCTCACAATGAGCAGTTCTTC.

The V gene is TRBV19, the J gene TRBJ1-5, with D perhaps matching TRBD1 (6 bases). The CDR3 spans 15 residues. Germline CDR1 LNHDA, CDR2 SQIVND (reference sequence). Trimming shortened V by 5 bases and J by 6 bases, and 17 bases separated the two germline ends. The CDR3 loop is CASSVGAGAPQPQHF. CDR3 in DNA: TGTGCCAGTAGTGTCGGAGCAGGGGCCCCTCAGCCCCAGCATTTT.

The genes are TRBV5-4 and TRBJ1-2; 12 bases match TRBD1. Germline V gene lookup returns CDR1 SGHNT and CDR2 YYREEE (reference sequence). The CDR3 contains 18 residues. V shed 1 base and J 2 bases; nucleotides not matched to a gene: 9. The CDR3 region has the DNA TGTGCCAGCAGCTTGAACGCGGGACAGGGGGCTCGGAACTATGGCTACACCTTC. Its translation: CASSLNAGQGARNYGYTF.